This T cell receptor beta chain was found in a study of regulatory T cells in long-lasting Graves disease. Study as a whole: Graves' patients (newly diagnosed) had been on antithyroid drugs under 3 months.

Researchers made TCR beta libraries by using iRepertoire HTBI primers and running Arm-PCR on CDR3 regions. TCRdb ran MiXCR on the multiplex PCR reads and lists one entry per CDR3 protein. The data hold 360,000 or so distinct CDR3 sequences, with approximately 16% observed a single time. The time point was: newly diagnosed GD, antithyroid drugs for less than 3 months. After RNA was extracted from PBMCs, the TCR library was made from it. Blood from the periphery, nine milliliters in all, was drawn into EDTA tubes. The germline V gene encodes CDR1 SEHNR and CDR2 FQNEAQ (reference sequence). V was clipped by 5 bases and J by 0 bases, with 14 bases between them. The CDR3 spans 16 residues. Whole-study findings and limits: It was possible that the small sample size reduced accuracy.

As regards this clonotype: Its antigen is as yet unknown.

This sample also appeared in a second study, on T cells in Graves' hyperthyroidism and ophthalmopathy. This second study says: The authors' 13 V-J model separated ophthalmopathy from stable hyperthyroidism.

This sample comprised peripheral blood mononuclear cells (PBMCs), obtained at new diagnosis, from a patient treated with antithyroid drugs. This clonotype was sampled from a man in his forties with Graves disease. The chain employs TRBV7-9 and TRBJ2-1; D is possibly TRBD2 (5 bases). CDR3 protein: CASSPRGIRSYNEQFF. The CDR3 region has the DNA TGTGCCAGCAGCCCAAGAGGGATTCGCTCCTACAATGAGCAGTTCTTC.